These 27 T cell receptor beta chains came from one sample sequenced in a study of blood T cell repertoires in COVID-19. Sequencing was performed with immunoSEQ multiplex PCR; in TCRdb, only in-frame clones are kept and a portion is missing. The sample has about 230,000 clones; approximately 83% are singletons. Sequencing was performed on peripheral blood. All receptors come from a man aged 45-65 years with active or convalescent COVID-19.

V gene TRBV11-3 combines with J gene TRBJ2-1; TRBD1 might be the D (5 bases). The CDR3 loop spans 15 amino acids. Trimming took off 0 bases at V and 3 bases at J, with 9 bases between the two ends. CDR1 and CDR2 from the germline V gene are SGHNT and YENEEA. CDR3 sequence (DNA): TGTGCCAGCAGCTTAGACGGGCAGGGCTACAATGAGCAGTTCTTC. It encodes CASSLDGQGYNEQFF.

This sequence joins TRBV12-3 or TRBV12-4 and TRBJ1-1, with a possible D match to TRBD1 (6 bases). The CDR3 runs 13 residues. V lost 2 bases to trimming and J lost 5 bases, with 9 bases between them. The CDR3: CASSLQQGTEAFF. The CDR3 coding sequence is TGTGCCAGCAGTTTACAACAGGGAACTGAAGCTTTCTTT.

The chain employs TRBV2 and TRBJ1-1; D is perhaps TRBD1 (6 bases). The germline CDR1 and CDR2 sequences are SNHLY and FYNNEI. This CDR3 is built from 14 residues. V dropped 5 bases and J dropped 1 base, with 11 bases sitting between them. In DNA, the CDR3 is TGTGCCAGCAGTCACGACAGGTCGAACACTGAAGCTTTCTTT. This translates into CASSHDRSNTEAFF.

The chain links TRBV5-4 to TRBJ1-1; 12 nucleotides align to TRBD1. Germline CDR1 reads SGHNT; CDR2 reads YYREEE (reference sequence). There are 16 residues in the CDR3. V lost 4 bases to trimming and J lost 1 base; unmatched junction nucleotides: 5. CDR3 region: CASSPGTGGANTEAFF. The CDR3 DNA sequence: TGTGCCAGCAGCCCCGGGACAGGGGGCGCGAACACTGAAGCTTTCTTT.

The V and J genes are TRBV19 and TRBJ2-2, with a weak D call TRBD2 (5 bases). From germline, CDR1 is LNHDA and CDR2 SQIVND (reference sequence). V was pared by 5 bases and J by 1 base, with 8 bases between. The CDR3 extends over 14 amino acids. CDR3 amino acids: CASSRGMNTGELFF. The CDR3 nucleotides are TGTGCCAGTAGTCGAGGGATGAACACCGGGGAGCTGTTTTTT.

DNA of the CDR3: TGTGCCAGCAGTTCCGGGACAGCTAATCAGCCCCAGCATTTT. Translating it yields CASSSGTANQPQHF. The chain couples TRBV5-6 to TRBJ1-5; 7 bases align to TRBD1. CDR1 and CDR2 (germline): SGHDT, YYEEEE. The V segment lost 5 bases and the J segment 4 bases; nucleotides outside the gene matches: 6. There are 14 residues in the CDR3.

The chain links TRBV4-1 to TRBJ2-3; D remains unclear. The CDR3 loop spans 14 amino acids. V was trimmed by 4 bases and J by 3 bases, leaving 11 bases between them. Germline V gene data show CDR1 as MGHRA and CDR2 as YSYEKL. The CDR3 coding sequence is TGCGCCAGCAGCCGCCTTTCAGATACAGATACGCAGTATTTT. This codes for CASSRLSDTDTQYF.

This rearrangement joins TRBV7-9 to TRBJ1-4; perhaps TRBD1 as D (5 bases). V was cut by 5 bases and J by 7 bases, with 11 bases left in between. In germline, CDR1 is SEHNR, CDR2 FQNEAQ (reference sequence). The CDR3 loop spans 13 amino acids. Written as DNA, the CDR3 is TGTGCCAGCAGCACCGGAAGGGGTGAAAAACTGTTTTTT. Its translation is CASSTGRGEKLFF.

This rearrangement joins TRBV24-1 to TRBJ1-2; D gene uncertain. CDR3 length: 13 amino acids. CDR1 KGHDR and CDR2 SFDVKD come from the germline V gene. Trimming took 7 bases from V and 8 from J, leaving 16 bases between them. In nucleotides, the CDR3 is TGTGCCACCAGCTCAAGAACGGGAAACGGCTACACCTTC. Amino acids: CATSSRTGNGYTF.

CDR3 bases: TGTGCCAGCAGTTTACAGGGGGCGACCCCTTTCTTT. Protein: CASSLQGATPFF. The chain joins TRBV28 to TRBJ1-1; 8 nucleotides agree with TRBD1. This CDR3 is 12 amino acids long. Germline V gene data show CDR1 as MDHEN and CDR2 as SYDVKM. V trimming: 2 bases; J trimming: 12 bases; junction bases outside the gene matches: 5.

The chain recombines TRBV4-1 with TRBJ2-7, with 9 bases aligning to TRBD1. With V trimmed by 0 bases and J by 3 bases, 9 bases remained unmatched. This CDR3 is built from 17 residues. Germline CDR1 reads MGHRA; CDR2 reads YSYEKL. The CDR3, as DNA: TGCGCCAGCAGCCAAGATCGTCTGAGGACAGGGGTCTACGAGCAGTACTTC. It translates to CASSQDRLRTGVYEQYF.

V usage is TRBV5-1 and J usage is TRBJ1-4; D remains ambiguous. V was trimmed by 4 bases and J by 0 bases, leaving 10 bases between them. This CDR3 has 15 amino acids. CDR1 SGHRS and CDR2 YFSETQ come from the germline V gene. The DNA of the CDR3 is TGCGCCAGCAGCGTTGACTTAGCAACTAATGAAAAACTGTTTTTT. This encodes CASSVDLATNEKLFF.

V usage is TRBV5-1 and J usage is TRBJ2-3; maybe TRBD1 (6 bases). The V end lost 0 bases, the J end lost 4 bases, and 12 bases lay between the germline ends. The CDR3 extends over 15 amino acids. Germline CDR1 SGHRS, CDR2 YFSETQ. In DNA, the CDR3 is TGCGCCAGCAGCTTGGTGGGGGCCGCCCCAGATACGCAGTATTTT. It codes for CASSLVGAAPDTQYF.

To note about this clone: An end of the junction does not agree with germline; a read error may underlie this. The V gene is TRBV9, the J gene TRBJ1-5; the match to TRBD1 covers 10 bases. This CDR3 contains 19 residues. CDR1 SGDLS and CDR2 YYNGEE come from the germline V gene. Here the CDR3 reads CASTVLRDRGKGNNQPQHF. The CDR3 DNA sequence: TGTGCCAGCACCGTACTCCGGGACAGGGGAAAAGGAAACAATCAGCCCCAGCATTTT.

V gene TRBV23-1 combines with J gene TRBJ2-5, with 7 bases lining up with TRBD1. Being an ORF, TRBV23-1 has a function that is uncertain. The V segment lost 0 bases and the J segment 0 bases; nucleotides outside the gene matches: 4. The CDR3 sequence is 16 residues long. DNA of the CDR3: TGCGCCAGCAGTCAATCCACAGGGGAGTACCAAGAGACCCAGTACTTC. This sequence encodes CASSQSTGEYQETQYF.

The gene calls are TRBV29-1 and TRBJ1-2; 7 nucleotides line up with TRBD1. Per germline, CDR1 SQVTM and CDR2 ANQGSEA. The CDR3 extends over 13 amino acids. J lost 0 bases, V lost 4 bases, and 2 bases had no gene match. The CDR3 DNA sequence: TGCAGCGTTGGGACAGGTACTAACTATGGCTACACCTTC. Its protein product is CSVGTGTNYGYTF.

V and J are TRBV3-1 (or the pseudogene TRBV3-2) and TRBJ2-1; D is perhaps TRBD2 (6 bases). This CDR3 region has 13 residues. Germline-derived CDR1 and CDR2 are LGHDT and YNNKEL (reference sequence). Trimming removed 0 bases from V and 10 bases from J, with 10 bases in between. CDR3 nucleotides: TGTGCCAGCAGCCAAGACGGGAGTAGGGAGCAGTTCTTC. Residues: CASSQDGSREQFF.

This clone has just one count. This chain links TRBV3-1 (or the pseudogene TRBV3-2) with TRBJ1-1; possible D gene TRBD1, 6 bases. V shed 0 bases and J shed 2 bases, with 10 bases lying between them. CDR3 size: 15 residues. Germline CDR1 LGHDT, CDR2 YNNKEL (reference sequence). CDR3 region: CASSQDRQVNTEAFF. The CDR3 DNA reads TGTGCCAGCAGCCAAGATCGACAGGTAAACACTGAAGCTTTCTTT.

The rearrangement joins TRBV28 to TRBJ2-7; the D gene is possibly TRBD1 (6 bases). The V end lost 7 bases, the J end lost 2 bases, and 12 bases lay between the germline ends. Germline V gene data show CDR1 as MDHEN and CDR2 as SYDVKM. The CDR3 sequence is 13 residues long. The CDR3: CASTRDIAYEQYF. The DNA of the CDR3 is TGTGCCAGCACCAGGGACATCGCCTACGAGCAGTACTTC.

The rearrangement links TRBV10-3 to TRBJ1-5; 8 positions agree with TRBD1. V was pared by 4 bases and J by 8 bases, with 7 bases of the junction left unmatched. Per the germline V gene, CDR1 is ENHRY and CDR2 is SYGVKD. The CDR3 loop spans 14 amino acids. CDR3 coding DNA: TGTGCCATCAGTGGGAGCAGGGGGCAGGAGCCCCAGCATTTT. This gives the protein CAISGSRGQEPQHF.

This clone has a handful of counts. The rearrangement joins TRBV28 to TRBJ1-4; D is perhaps TRBD1 (5 bases). Germline CDR1 MDHEN, CDR2 SYDVKM. Between the trimmed V and J ends, which lost 5 bases and 7 bases, there was a span of 17 bases. This CDR3 spans 15 amino acids. The CDR3 is CASSQPGEVGEKLFF. For the CDR3, the DNA is TGTGCCAGCAGTCAGCCGGGGGAGGTGGGTGAAAAACTGTTTTTT.

V gene TRBV2 combines with J gene TRBJ1-2; 7 bases match TRBD1. Germline values: CDR1 SNHLY, CDR2 FYNNEI. V dropped 8 bases and J dropped 4; count of bases not matched to a gene: 7. This CDR3 comprises 13 residues. This chain's CDR3 is CASAPDRAYGYTF. CDR3 sequence (DNA): TGTGCCAGCGCCCCCGACAGGGCCTATGGCTACACCTTC.

At least ten counts were recorded for this clone. V is TRBV20-1 and J is TRBJ1-1, with no clear D. With 6 bases removed from V and 8 bases from J, the gap between germline ends came to 10 bases. This CDR3 has 10 residues. Germline V lookup: CDR1 DFQATT, CDR2 SNEGSKA (reference sequence). The CDR3 here is CSALRGEAFF. CDR3 nucleotides: TGCAGTGCCCTGCGCGGGGAAGCTTTCTTT.

V usage is TRBV9 and J usage is TRBJ1-2, with TRBD1 as a possible D gene (6 bases). CDR3 length: 16 residues. CDR1 is SGDLS and CDR2 is YYNGEE in the germline V gene. Trimming removed 0 bases from V and 8 bases from J, with 20 bases in between. CDR3 sequence (DNA): TGTGCCAGCAGCGTAGACCCGGACAGCCTCGTCTTAGGCTACACCTTC. It translates to CASSVDPDSLVLGYTF.

This clone was seen a single time. The chain carries TRBV7-3 and TRBJ1-5; 9 nucleotides agree with TRBD1. CDR1 and CDR2 from the germline V gene are SGHTA and FQGTGA. V lost 5 bases to trimming and J lost 7 bases; unmatched junction nucleotides: 12. The CDR3 sequence is 16 residues long. CDR3 in amino acids: CASSPPEQTGGQPQHF. Here the CDR3 DNA reads TGTGCCAGCAGCCCCCCTGAGCAGACAGGGGGGCAGCCCCAGCATTTT. The whole variable domain, remainder taken from reference TRBV7-3 and TRBJ1-5, is GAGVSQTPSNKVTEKGKYVELRCDPISGHTALYWYRQSLGQGPEFLIYFQGTGAADDSGLPNDRFFAVRPEGSVSTLKIQRTERGDSAVYLCASSPPEQTGGQPQHFGDGTRLSIL.

The V and J genes are TRBV5-6 and TRBJ1-2, with no clear D. The CDR3 is 13 amino acids. CDR1 and CDR2 from the germline V gene are SGHDT and YYEEEE. Deletions cut 4 bases from V and 4 bases from J, with 11 bases between. CDR3 amino acids: CASSRAAVYGYTF. The DNA of the CDR3 is TGTGCCAGCAGCCGCGCGGCAGTCTATGGCTACACCTTC.

With regard to this clone: A much larger clone sits a single nucleotide away, making a read error possible. The genes are TRBV6-5 and TRBJ2-3, with 12 bases that match TRBD2. CDR3 length: 15 amino acids. The J segment lost 4 bases and the V segment lost 2 bases, leaving 1 base of the junction unmatched. Germline V gives CDR1 MNHEY, CDR2 SVGAGI. The DNA of the CDR3 is TGTGCCAGCAGTTACGCTAGCGGGGGGGCAGATACGCAGTATTTT. Translation gives CASSYASGGADTQYF.